This T cell receptor (beta chain) stems from a study of shared clonotypes between healthy human individuals. Findings and limits, study-wide: Naive subsets usually exceeded memory subsets in estimated richness.

Concerning this clone itself: The antigen remains unidentified.

Germline V gene sequence: CDR1 MNHNS, CDR2 SASEGT. Trimming removed 3 bases from V and 7 bases from J, with 16 bases in between. The CDR3 consists of 14 residues. Clones were read by immunoSEQ multiplex PCR, and TCRdb kept only the in-frame ones, dropping some. The data hold 2 million to 2.5 million clones, with more than 80% observed a single time. The rearrangement uses TRBV6-1 and TRBJ2-7, with TRBD1 as a possible D gene (6 bases). This TCR derives from a man between 18 and 35 years old in good health. Some clones in this sample may be carry-over from other donors' samples. Material: naive CD4+ T cells from PBMCs. As for subset: CD45RA+ positively selected. The DNA for the CDR3 is TGTGCCAGCAGTGACAGGGGCCTGGCAAGGGAGCAGTACTTC. It yields the protein CASSDRGLAREQYF.